This T cell receptor beta chain was sequenced for a study of blood T cells in healthy people across ages. General study findings and limits: It was held that the diversity estimates obtained from one million T cells were underestimates.

With a J-beta primer mix and a sample-barcoded 5' primer, a second PCR ran about 7 to 11 cycles. Template switching added a 12-random-nucleotide identifier to every cDNA molecule. TCRdb ran MiXCR on the 5' RACE reads and lists one entry per CDR3 protein. In the table there are about 2 million distinct CDR3 sequences, approximately 50% of which are singletons. As regards this clonotype: Its antigen is not known. At one end the junction does not follow the germline gene, possibly because of a read error.

The CDR3 contains 14 residues. Germline V gives CDR1 KGHDR, CDR2 SFDVKD. The sequencing sample was made of blood. The sequence came from a woman in her thirties or forties in good health. This chain connects TRBV24-1 to TRBJ2-7, with 7 bases aligning to TRBD2. CDR3 region: CATSDGGSSDEQYF. The CDR3 bases are TGTGCCACCAGTGATGGCGGGAGCTCCGACGAGCAGTACTTC.